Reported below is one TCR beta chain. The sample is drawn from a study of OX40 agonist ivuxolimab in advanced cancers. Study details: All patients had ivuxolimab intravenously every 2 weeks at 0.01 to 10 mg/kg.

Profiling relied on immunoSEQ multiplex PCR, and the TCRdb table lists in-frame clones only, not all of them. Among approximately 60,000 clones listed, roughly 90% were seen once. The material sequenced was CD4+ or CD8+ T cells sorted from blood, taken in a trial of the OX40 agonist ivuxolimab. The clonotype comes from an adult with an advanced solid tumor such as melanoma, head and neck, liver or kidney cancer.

The chain's CDR3 is CASRMAAGTYEQYF. CDR3 coding DNA: TGTGCCAGTAGAATGGCCGCGGGGACCTACGAGCAGTACTTC. This chain links TRBV19 with TRBJ2-7, with a weak D call TRBD2 (6 bases). Trimming stripped 6 bases from V and 2 bases from J, with 14 bases between. The CDR3 sequence is 14 residues long. The V gene's germline CDR1 is LNHDA and CDR2 SQIVND (reference sequence).